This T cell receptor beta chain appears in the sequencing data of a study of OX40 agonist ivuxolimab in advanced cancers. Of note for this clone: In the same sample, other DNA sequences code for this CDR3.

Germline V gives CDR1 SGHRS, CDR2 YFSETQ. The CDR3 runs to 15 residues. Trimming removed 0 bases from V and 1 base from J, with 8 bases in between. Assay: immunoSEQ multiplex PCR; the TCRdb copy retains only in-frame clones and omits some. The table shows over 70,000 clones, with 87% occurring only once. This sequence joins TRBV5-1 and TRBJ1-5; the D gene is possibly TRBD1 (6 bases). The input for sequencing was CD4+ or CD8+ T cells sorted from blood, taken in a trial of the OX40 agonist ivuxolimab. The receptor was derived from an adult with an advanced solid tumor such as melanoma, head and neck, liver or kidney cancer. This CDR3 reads CASSLGTASNQPQHF. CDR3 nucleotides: TGCGCCAGCAGCTTGGGGACAGCGAGCAATCAGCCCCAGCATTTT.